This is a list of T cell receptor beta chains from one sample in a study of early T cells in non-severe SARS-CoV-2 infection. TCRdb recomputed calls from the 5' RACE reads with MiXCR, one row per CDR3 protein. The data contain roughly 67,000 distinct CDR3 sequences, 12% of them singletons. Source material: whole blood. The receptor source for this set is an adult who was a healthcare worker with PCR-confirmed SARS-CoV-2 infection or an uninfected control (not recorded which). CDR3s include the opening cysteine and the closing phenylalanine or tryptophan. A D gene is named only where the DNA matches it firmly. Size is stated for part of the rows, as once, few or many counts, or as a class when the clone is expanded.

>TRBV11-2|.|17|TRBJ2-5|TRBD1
TGTGCCAGCAGCATAGGGGGCCCGCAGAGGAATCAAGAGACCCAGTACTTC
CASSIGGPQRNQETQYF
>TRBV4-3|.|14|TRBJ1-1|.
TGCGCCAGCAGCCAACTGGTTCGGGACACTGAAGCTTTCTTT
CASSQLVRDTEAFF
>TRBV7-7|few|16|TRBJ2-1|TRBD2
TGTGCTAGCAGCTCCGCACCGGGACTAGCGAAAAATGAGCAGTTCTTC
CASSSAPGLAKNEQFF
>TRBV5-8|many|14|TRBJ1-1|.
TGTGCCAGCAGCTTGATGCCTTCGAACACTGAAGCTTTCTTT
CASSLMPSNTEAFF
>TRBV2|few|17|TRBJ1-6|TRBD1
TGTGCCAGCAGTGGGGACAGGGAGAGTTGGATGGATTCACCCCTCCACTTT
CASSGDRESWMDSPLHF
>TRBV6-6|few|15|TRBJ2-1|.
TGTGCCAGCATCCGTGGGGGTTTAGGGTACAATGAGCAGTTCTTC
CASIRGGLGYNEQFF
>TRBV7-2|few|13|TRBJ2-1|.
TGTGCCAGCAGCTCCACCCCCGGGGGTCGCTGGTTCTTC
CASSSTPGGRWFF
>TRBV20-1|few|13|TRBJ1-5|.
TGCAGTGCTAGCCCCCCGGCAAATAGGCCCCAGCATTTT
CSASPPANRPQHF
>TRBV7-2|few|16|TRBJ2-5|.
TGTGCCAGCAGCCCTAGGGGGGAAGGGAGACGGGAGACCCAGTACTTC
CASSPRGEGRRETQYF
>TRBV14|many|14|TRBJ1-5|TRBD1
TGTGCCAGCCCCGGACAGGGTAGAAATCAGCCCCAGCATTTT
CASPGQGRNQPQHF
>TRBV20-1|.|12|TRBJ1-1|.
TGCAGTGCTAGTCACTTGAATACTGAAGCTTTCTTT
CSASHLNTEAFF
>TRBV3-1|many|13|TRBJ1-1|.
TGTGCCAGCAGCCAGGGCGGAAACACTGAAGCTTTCTTT
CASSQGGNTEAFF
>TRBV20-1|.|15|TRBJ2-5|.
TGCAGTGCTGCGAAGACCGGGACTGACGATGAGACCCAGTACTTC
CSAAKTGTDDETQYF
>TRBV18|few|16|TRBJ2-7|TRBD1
TGTGCCAGCTCACCTCAGGAAGGGGGCATTTTGAACGAGCAGTACTTC
CASSPQEGGILNEQYF
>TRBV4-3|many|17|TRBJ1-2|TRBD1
TGCGCCAGCAGCCAAGGGCCCGGGACAGGGTTTAACTATGGCTACACCTTC
CASSQGPGTGFNYGYTF
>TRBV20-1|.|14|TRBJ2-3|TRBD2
TGCAGTGCTCGGGTAGCGGGGGCCACAGATACGCAGTATTTT
CSARVAGATDTQYF
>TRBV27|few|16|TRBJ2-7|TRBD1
TGTGCCACCTGCCGCCACTCTGGGACAGTGCCGTACGAGCAGTACTTC
CATCRHSGTVPYEQYF
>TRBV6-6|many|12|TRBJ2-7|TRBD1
TGTGCCAGCAGGAACTCCGCCGGGACAGAGTACTTC
CASRNSAGTEYF
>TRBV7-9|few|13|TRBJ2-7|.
TGTGCCAGCAGCTTGAGGCAGTTCTACGAGCAGTACTTC
CASSLRQFYEQYF
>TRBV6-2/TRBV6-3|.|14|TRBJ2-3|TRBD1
TGTGCCAGCAGTTATGGACAGGGTATGGATACGCAGTATTTT
CASSYGQGMDTQYF
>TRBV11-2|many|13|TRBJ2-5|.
TGTGCCAGCAGAAATCAAGGACGAGAGACCCAGTACTTC
CASRNQGRETQYF
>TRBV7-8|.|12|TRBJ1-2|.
TGTGCCAGCAGCTTAGCCAACTATGGCTACACCTTC
CASSLANYGYTF
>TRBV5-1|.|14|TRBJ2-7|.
TGCGCCAGCAGCCCGGTGGCGGCAACCTACGAGCAGTACTTC
CASSPVAATYEQYF
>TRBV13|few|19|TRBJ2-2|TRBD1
TGTGCCAGCAGCTTCGGCGGGATACAGGGGGCCCCGAACACCGGGGAGCTGTTTTTT
CASSFGGIQGAPNTGELFF
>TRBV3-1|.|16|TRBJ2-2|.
TGTGCCAGCAGCTTTCTTCCGGGATCCAACACCGGGGAGCTGTTTTTT
CASSFLPGSNTGELFF
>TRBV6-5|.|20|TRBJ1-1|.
TGTGCCAGCAGTCGAAACCGGGTCGGGAGGCGATCCCTCCTCTCACCTGAAGCTTTCTTT
CASSRNRVGRRSLLSPEAFF
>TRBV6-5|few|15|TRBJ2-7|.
TGTGCCAGCCAGAGTCGGGGGGCGACGCCCTACGAGCAGTACTTC
CASQSRGATPYEQYF
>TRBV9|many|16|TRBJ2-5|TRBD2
TGTGCCAGCAGCCTCGGACTAGCGAGCGCCCAAGAGACCCAGTACTTC
CASSLGLASAQETQYF
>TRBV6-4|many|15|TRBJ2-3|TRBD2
TGTGCCAGCAGCCCTTCTAGCGGGGTGGTAGATACGCAGTATTTT
CASSPSSGVVDTQYF
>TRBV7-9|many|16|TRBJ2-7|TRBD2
TGTGCCAGCAGCCCGGGACTAGCGGGGGGCCCGGACGAGCAGTACTTC
CASSPGLAGGPDEQYF
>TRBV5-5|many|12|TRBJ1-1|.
TGTGCCAGCACCCTGGGGAGCCCTGAAGCTTTCTTT
CASTLGSPEAFF
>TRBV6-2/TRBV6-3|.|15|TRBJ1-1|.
TGTGCCAGCAGTTACTCAGGCACAAAGAACACTGAAGCTTTCTTT
CASSYSGTKNTEAFF
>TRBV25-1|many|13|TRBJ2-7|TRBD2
TGTGCCAGCCGAGGACTAGCAGCGTACGAGCAGTACTTC
CASRGLAAYEQYF
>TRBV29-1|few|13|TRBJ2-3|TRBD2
TGCAGCGTTGATCTGCGGGGAGGGGATACGCAGTATTTT
CSVDLRGGDTQYF
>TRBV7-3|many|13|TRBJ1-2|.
TGTGCCAGCAGCTTAGAAGGGTTTGGAGGCTACACCTTC
CASSLEGFGGYTF
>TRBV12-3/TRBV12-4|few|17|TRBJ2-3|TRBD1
TGTGCCAGCAGCCCCGACTACCGGGACAGAGCAGCAGATACGCAGTATTTT
CASSPDYRDRAADTQYF
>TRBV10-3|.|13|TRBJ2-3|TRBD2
TGTGCCATCACAGCGGGGGGCGGAGATACGCAGTATTTT
CAITAGGGDTQYF
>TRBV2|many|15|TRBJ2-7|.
TGTGCCAGCAGCGAACCATCCGGGACACACTACGAGCAGTACTTC
CASSEPSGTHYEQYF
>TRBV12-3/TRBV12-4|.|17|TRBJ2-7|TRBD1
TGTGCCAGCAGTTTACAGGGGGCCCCCCGGACCCTCTACGAGCAGTACTTC
CASSLQGAPRTLYEQYF
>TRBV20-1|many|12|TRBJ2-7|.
TGCAGTGCTAGAGGGTCCCCCTACGAGCAGTACTTC
CSARGSPYEQYF
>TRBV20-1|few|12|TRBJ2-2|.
TGCAGTGCTGGGGGGAACACCGGGGAGCTGTTTTTT
CSAGGNTGELFF
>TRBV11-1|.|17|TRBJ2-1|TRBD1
TGTGCCAGCAGCTTAGCCTTTTGGGACAGGGAATACAATGAGCAGTTCTTC
CASSLAFWDREYNEQFF
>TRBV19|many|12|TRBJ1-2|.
TGTGCCAGTACCACCCCCGGGGCGAGCTACACCTTC
CASTTPGASYTF